Below, 12 T cell receptor beta chains from the same sample are listed, as sequenced in a study of blood T cell repertoires in COVID-19. Assay used: immunoSEQ multiplex PCR; TCRdb lists only in-frame clones, some missing. The sample gives 360,000 or so clones, approximately 91% of which show up once; around 0.92% is in the top ten. Sequencing was performed on PBMCs or T cells enriched from blood (not recorded which). Every receptor here comes from a woman aged 25-40 years who had been exposed to COVID-19.

The chain is built from TRBV12-3 or TRBV12-4 and TRBJ1-2, with no clear D. The CDR3 covers 12 residues. Trimming removed 5 bases from V and 6 bases from J, with 10 bases in between. CDR3 region: CASSLRGNGYTF. CDR3 nucleotide sequence: TGTGCCAGCAGTCTGCGGGGAAATGGCTACACCTTC.

The chain links TRBV28 to TRBJ1-1, with a tentative D call TRBD1 (5 bases). The CDR3 is 14 amino acids. The germline V gene has CDR1 MDHEN and CDR2 SYDVKM. V was pared by 6 bases and J by 2 bases, with 13 bases between. The DNA of the CDR3 is TGTGCCAGCAGGTCGGGGGGAGAAAACACTGAAGCTTTCTTT. The encoded protein is CASRSGGENTEAFF.

The chain carries TRBV18 and TRBJ1-4; 7 nucleotides agree with TRBD1. J lost 5 bases, V lost 4 bases, and 10 bases had no gene match. The CDR3 is 16 residues long. Per the germline V gene, CDR1 is KGHSH and CDR2 is LQKENI. CDR3 in amino acids: CASSRNRGQINEKLFF. CDR3 DNA sequence: TGTGCCAGCTCACGAAACCGGGGACAGATCAATGAAAAACTGTTTTTT.

The J gene is TRBJ1-1, the V gene TRBV9; D not resolved. Germline V CDR1 and CDR2: SGDLS, YYNGEE. With 8 bases removed from V and 0 bases from J, the gap between germline ends came to 8 bases. The CDR3 runs to 12 residues. CDR3 region: CASSSMNTEAFF. In DNA, the CDR3 is TGTGCCAGTTCATCTATGAACACTGAAGCTTTCTTT.

In regard to this clone: Additional DNA sequences in this sample encode the identical CDR3. The chain combines TRBV3-1 (or the pseudogene TRBV3-2) with TRBJ1-5; unclear D gene. Germline V gene data show CDR1 as LGHDT and CDR2 as YNNKEL (reference sequence). With 0 bases removed from V and 6 bases from J, the gap between germline ends came to 6 bases. CDR3 length: 13 amino acids. DNA for the CDR3: TGTGCCAGCAGCCAAGATCTTGTTCAGCCCCAGCATTTT. It translates to CASSQDLVQPQHF.

The chain combines TRBV28 with TRBJ2-3; maybe TRBD1 (6 bases). The CDR3 spans 14 residues. Germline CDR1 is MDHEN and CDR2 is SYDVKM. Trimming pared 2 bases from V and 5 bases from J, leaving 11 bases between. CDR3 protein: CASSLPTGLDTQYF. In nucleotides, the CDR3 is TGTGCCAGCAGTTTACCTACAGGGCTAGATACGCAGTATTTT.

The CDR3 DNA reads TGTGCCTCCCCGATCGAGGCGGGAAGAGCCGGGGAGCTGTTTTTT. It encodes CASPIEAGRAGELFF. V gene TRBV30 combines with J gene TRBJ2-2; maybe TRBD2 (6 bases). Germline V gives CDR1 GTSNPN, CDR2 SVGIG (reference sequence). CDR3 length: 15 residues. The V and J ends lost 7 bases and 6 bases respectively, with 21 bases between them.

The rearrangement uses TRBV5-1 and TRBJ2-7; 7 bases agree with TRBD2. V gave up 0 bases and J gave up 6 bases; unmatched junction bases: 6. There are 14 residues in the CDR3. Germline V gene sequence: CDR1 SGHRS, CDR2 YFSETQ. Here the CDR3 reads CASSLAQASGEQYF. The CDR3, as DNA: TGCGCCAGCAGCTTGGCCCAAGCTAGCGGCGAGCAGTACTTC.

The V call is TRBV19, the J call TRBJ2-7; tentative D call: TRBD1 (5 bases). CDR3 length equals 12 residues. CDR1 and CDR2 (germline): LNHDA, SQIVND (reference sequence). V was cut by 5 bases and J by 11 bases, with 16 bases left in between. CDR3 nucleotides: TGTGCCAGTAGTGGCGTGGACAACCAGAAGTACTTC. Amino acid sequence: CASSGVDNQKYF.

The V and J genes are TRBV25-1 and TRBJ1-1, with 11 bases that match TRBD1. After removal of 3 bases from V and 5 bases from J, the junction contained 11 bases not matched to a gene. The CDR3 runs 17 residues. Per the germline V gene, CDR1 is MGHDK and CDR2 is SYGVNS. CDR3 sequence (DNA): TGTGCCAGCAGTGACTCTCCGGACAGGGGGCGATCGACTGAAGCTTTCTTT. Encoded protein: CASSDSPDRGRSTEAFF.

The chain is built from TRBV28 and TRBJ2-7; perhaps TRBD1 as D (5 bases). Trimming stripped 6 bases from V and 4 bases from J, with 13 bases between. The CDR3 is 13 residues long. From germline, CDR1 is MDHEN and CDR2 SYDVKM. The CDR3 DNA follows: TGTGCCAGCAGCCACCCTGGGGCTTACGAGCAGTACTTC. This encodes CASSHPGAYEQYF.

The chain joins TRBV19 to TRBJ1-5, with D possibly TRBD1 on 6 matching bases. Germline V gives CDR1 LNHDA, CDR2 SQIVND (reference sequence). V was pared by 5 bases and J by 7 bases, with 18 bases between. This CDR3 is built from 15 residues. The CDR3 DNA follows: TGTGCCAGTAGTGAAGGGCGGGGGGCAGGCCAGCCCCAGCATTTT. This sequence encodes CASSEGRGAGQPQHF.